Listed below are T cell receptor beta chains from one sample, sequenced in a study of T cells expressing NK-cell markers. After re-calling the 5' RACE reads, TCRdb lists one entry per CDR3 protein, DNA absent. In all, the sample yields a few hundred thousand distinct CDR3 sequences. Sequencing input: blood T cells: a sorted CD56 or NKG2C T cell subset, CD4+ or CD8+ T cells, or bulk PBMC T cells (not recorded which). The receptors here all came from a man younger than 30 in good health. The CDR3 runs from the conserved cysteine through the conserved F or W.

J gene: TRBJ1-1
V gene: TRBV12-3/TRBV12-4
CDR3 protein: CASGPGTGAITEAFF

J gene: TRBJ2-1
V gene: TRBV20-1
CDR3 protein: CSAIPGQGALNEQFF

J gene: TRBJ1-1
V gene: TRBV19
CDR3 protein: CASSASGGQSAFF

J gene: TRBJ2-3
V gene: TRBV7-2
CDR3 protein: CASSLGRRGRPKGQYF

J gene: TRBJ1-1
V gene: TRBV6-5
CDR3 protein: CASFQGSYTEAFF

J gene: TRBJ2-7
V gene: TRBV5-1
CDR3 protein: CASSLYTPTGWSYEQYF

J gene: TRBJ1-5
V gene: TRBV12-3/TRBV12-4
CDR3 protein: CASSKYTGRADQPQHF

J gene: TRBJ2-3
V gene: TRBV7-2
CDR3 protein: CASSSLKSTDTQYF

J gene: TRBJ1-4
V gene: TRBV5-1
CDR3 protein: CASSSTPGQGSGLGEKLFF

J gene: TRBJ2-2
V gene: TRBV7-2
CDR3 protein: CASSPRTGSTGELFF

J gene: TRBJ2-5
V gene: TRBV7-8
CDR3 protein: CASSLTSGSHETQYF

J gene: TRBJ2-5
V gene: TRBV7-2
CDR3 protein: CASSRGSETQYF

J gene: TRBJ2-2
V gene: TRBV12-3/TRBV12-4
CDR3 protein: CASTTERTSRTGELFF

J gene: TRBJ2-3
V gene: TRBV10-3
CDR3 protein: CAIMSTDTQYF

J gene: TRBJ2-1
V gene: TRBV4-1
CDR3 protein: CASSQGSGGRWNEQFF

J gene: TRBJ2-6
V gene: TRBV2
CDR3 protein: CASKDRTAGANVLTF

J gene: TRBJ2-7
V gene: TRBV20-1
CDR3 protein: CSARDPRDSLRLGQYF

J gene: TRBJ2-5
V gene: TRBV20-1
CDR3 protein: CSAGRGVSETQYF

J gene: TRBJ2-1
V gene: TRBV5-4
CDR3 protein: CASSTSGSSPYNEQFF

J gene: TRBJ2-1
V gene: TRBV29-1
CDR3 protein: CSVVREGLEQFF

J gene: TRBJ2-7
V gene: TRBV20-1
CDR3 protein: CSARLAGDRYEQYF

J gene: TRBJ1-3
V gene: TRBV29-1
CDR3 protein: CSVTGGNTIYF

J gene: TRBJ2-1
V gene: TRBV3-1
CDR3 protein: CASSQRRNEQFF

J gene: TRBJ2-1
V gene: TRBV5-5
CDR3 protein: CASTIGGGRYNEQFF

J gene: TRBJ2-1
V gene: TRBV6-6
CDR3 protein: CASSLVWEQFF

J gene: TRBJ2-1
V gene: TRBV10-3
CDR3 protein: CAISESSRVGYNEQFF

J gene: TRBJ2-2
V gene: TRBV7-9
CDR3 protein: CASSAGHTLPPGELFF

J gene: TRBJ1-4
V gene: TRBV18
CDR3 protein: CASSPQTGSEKLFF

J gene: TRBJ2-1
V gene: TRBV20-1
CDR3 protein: CSASTLGPYNEQFF

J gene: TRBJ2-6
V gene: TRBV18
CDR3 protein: CASSGLLSGANVLTF

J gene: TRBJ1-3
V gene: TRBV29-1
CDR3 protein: CSVDRGRNTIYF

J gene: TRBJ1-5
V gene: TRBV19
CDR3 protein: CASRLQGLDQPQHF

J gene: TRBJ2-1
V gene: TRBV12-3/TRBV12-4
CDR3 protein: CAISGGRAFNEQFF

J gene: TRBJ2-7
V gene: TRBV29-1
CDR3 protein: CSVVGTYEQYF

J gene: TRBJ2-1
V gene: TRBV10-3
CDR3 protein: CAIRSAASYNEQFF

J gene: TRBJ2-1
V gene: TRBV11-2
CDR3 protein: CASSPRLAGAPNEQFF

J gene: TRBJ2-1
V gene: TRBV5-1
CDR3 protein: CASRDKRGSSYNEQFF

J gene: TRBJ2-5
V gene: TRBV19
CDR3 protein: CASRTDSYQETQYF

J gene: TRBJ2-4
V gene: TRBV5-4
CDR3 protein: CASSLAWGGSNIQYF

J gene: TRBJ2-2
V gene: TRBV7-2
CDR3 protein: CASSPDRGRTGELFF

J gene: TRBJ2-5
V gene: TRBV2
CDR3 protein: CASAGELETQYF

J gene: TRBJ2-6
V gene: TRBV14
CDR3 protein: CASRGRSSGANVLTF

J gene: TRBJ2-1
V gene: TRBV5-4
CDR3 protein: CASSTGTSGYNEQFF

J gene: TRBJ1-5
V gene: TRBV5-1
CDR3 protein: CASSLGTVNQPQHF

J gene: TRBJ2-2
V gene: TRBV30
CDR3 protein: CAWSVWRARGEGTGELFF

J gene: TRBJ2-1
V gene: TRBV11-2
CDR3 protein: CASSSRDEKQFF

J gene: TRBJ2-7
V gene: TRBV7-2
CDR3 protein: CASSLEGTSGSEQYF

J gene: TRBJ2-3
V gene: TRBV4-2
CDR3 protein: CASSQDGTTEGGDTQYF